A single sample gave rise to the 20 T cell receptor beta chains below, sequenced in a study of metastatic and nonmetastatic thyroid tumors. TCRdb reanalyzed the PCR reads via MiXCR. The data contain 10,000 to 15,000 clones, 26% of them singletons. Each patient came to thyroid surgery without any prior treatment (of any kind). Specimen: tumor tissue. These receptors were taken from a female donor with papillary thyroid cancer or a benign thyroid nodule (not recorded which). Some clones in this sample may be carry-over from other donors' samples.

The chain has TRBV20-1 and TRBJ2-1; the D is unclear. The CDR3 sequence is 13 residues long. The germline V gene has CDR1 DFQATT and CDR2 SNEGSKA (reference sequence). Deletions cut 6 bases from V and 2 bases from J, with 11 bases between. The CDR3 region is CSAPAWTYNEQFF. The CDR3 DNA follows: TGCAGTGCCCCAGCCTGGACCTACAATGAGCAGTTCTTC.

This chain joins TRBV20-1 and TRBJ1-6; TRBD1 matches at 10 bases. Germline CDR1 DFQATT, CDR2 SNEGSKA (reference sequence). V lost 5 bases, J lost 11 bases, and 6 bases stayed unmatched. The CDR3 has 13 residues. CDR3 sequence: CSALDRGDPPLHF. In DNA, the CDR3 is TGCAGTGCTCTGGACAGGGGGGATCCACCCCTCCACTTT.

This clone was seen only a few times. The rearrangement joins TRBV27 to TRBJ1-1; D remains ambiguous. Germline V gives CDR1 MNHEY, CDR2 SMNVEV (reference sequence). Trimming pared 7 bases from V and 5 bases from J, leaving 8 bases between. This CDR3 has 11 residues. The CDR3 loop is CASTSGTEAFF. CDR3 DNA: TGTGCCAGCACCTCGGGAACTGAAGCTTTCTTT.

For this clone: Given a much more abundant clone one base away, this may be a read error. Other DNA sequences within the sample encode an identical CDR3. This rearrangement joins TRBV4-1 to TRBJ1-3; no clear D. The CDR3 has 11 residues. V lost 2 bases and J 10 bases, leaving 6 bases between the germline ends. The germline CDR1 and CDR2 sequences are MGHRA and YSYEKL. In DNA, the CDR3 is TGCGCCAGCAGCCAAATAGGGACCATATATTTT. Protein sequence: CASSQIGTIYF.

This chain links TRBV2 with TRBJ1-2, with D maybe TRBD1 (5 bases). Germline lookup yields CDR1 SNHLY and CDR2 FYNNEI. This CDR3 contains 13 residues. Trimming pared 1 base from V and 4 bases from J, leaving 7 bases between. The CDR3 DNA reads TGTGCCAGCAGTGAAGTAGGGACCTATGGCTACACCTTC. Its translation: CASSEVGTYGYTF.

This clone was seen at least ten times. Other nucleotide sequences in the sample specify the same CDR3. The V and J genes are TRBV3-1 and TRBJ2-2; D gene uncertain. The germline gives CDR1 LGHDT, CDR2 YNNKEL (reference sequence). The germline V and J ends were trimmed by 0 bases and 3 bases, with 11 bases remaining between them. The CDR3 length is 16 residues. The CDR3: CASSQDGPRHTGELFF. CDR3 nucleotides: TGTGCCAGCAGCCAAGATGGCCCGCGCCACACCGGGGAGCTGTTTTTT.

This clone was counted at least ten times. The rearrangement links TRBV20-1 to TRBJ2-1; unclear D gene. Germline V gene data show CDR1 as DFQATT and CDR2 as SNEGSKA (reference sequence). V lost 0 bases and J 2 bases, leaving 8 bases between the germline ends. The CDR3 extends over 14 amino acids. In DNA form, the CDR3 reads TGCAGTGCTAGAGACAGGTCTCCCTACAATGAGCAGTTCTTC. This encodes CSARDRSPYNEQFF.

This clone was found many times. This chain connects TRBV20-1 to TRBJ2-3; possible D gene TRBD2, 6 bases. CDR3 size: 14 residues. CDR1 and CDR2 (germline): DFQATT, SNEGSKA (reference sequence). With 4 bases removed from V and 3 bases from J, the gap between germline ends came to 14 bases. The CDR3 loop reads CSAKREYMTDTQYF. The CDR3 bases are TGCAGTGCTAAACGGGAGTACATGACAGATACGCAGTATTTT.

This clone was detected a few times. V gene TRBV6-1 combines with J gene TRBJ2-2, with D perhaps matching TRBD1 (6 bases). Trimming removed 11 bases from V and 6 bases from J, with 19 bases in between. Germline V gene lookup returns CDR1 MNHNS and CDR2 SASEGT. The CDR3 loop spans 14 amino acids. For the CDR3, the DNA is TGTGCCTGTAACAGGGCTGGCCTCGCCGGGGAGCTGTTTTTT. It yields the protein CACNRAGLAGELFF.

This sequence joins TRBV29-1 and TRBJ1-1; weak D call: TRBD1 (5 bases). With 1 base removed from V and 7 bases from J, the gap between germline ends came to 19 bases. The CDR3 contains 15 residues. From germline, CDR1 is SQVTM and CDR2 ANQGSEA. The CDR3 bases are TGCAGCGTTGAAGGACGTAAGGGGCCTCTAAGTGAAGCTTTCTTT. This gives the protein CSVEGRKGPLSEAFF. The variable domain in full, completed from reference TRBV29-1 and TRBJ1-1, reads SAVISQKPSRDICQRGTSLTIQCQVDSQVTMMFWYRQQPGQSLTLIATANQGSEATYESGFVIDKFPISRPNLTFSTLTVSNMSPEDSSIYLCSVEGRKGPLSEAFFGQGTRLTVV.

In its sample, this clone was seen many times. The CDR3 region is CASSVDSYNEQFF. The CDR3 coding sequence is TGTGCCAGCAGCGTAGACTCCTACAATGAGCAGTTCTTC. This rearrangement joins TRBV9 to TRBJ2-1; no firm D call. The CDR3 totals 13 residues. Trimming took off 0 bases at V and 0 bases at J, with 1 base between the two ends. The germline CDR1 and CDR2 sequences are SGDLS and YYNGEE.

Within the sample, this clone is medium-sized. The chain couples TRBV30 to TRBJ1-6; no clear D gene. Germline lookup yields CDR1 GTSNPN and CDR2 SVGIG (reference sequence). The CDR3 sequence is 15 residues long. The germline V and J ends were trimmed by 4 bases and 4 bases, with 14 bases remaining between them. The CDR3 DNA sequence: TGTGCCTGGACTCGCGCGTTTCCGTATAATTCACCCCTCCACTTT. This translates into CAWTRAFPYNSPLHF.

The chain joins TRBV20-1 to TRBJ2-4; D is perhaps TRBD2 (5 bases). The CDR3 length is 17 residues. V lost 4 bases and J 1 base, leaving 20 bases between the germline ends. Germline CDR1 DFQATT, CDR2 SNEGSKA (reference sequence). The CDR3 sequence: CSATYLSRPGAKNIQYF. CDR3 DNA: TGCAGTGCTACATACCTTAGTAGGCCGGGGGCCAAAAACATTCAGTACTTC.

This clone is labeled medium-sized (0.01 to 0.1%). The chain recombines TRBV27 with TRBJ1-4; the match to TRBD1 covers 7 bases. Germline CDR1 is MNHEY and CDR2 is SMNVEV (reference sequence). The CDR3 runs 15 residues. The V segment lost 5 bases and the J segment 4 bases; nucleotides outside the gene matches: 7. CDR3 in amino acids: CASSTRQGGNEKLFF. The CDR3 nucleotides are TGTGCCAGCAGTACACGACAGGGTGGTAATGAAAAACTGTTTTTT.

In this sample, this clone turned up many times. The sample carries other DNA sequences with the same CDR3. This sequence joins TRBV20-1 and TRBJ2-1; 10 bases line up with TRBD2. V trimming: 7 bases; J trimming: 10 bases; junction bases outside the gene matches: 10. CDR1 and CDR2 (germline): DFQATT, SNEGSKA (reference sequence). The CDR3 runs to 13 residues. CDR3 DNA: TGCAGTGGGAAGCGGGGGGGCCGGGGAGAGCAGTTCTTC. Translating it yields CSGKRGGRGEQFF.

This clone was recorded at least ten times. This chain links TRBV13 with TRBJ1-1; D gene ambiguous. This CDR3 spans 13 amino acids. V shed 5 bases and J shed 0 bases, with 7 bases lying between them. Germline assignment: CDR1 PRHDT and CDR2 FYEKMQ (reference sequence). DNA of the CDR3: TGTGCCAGCAGCGCGACAATGAACACTGAAGCTTTCTTT. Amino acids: CASSATMNTEAFF.

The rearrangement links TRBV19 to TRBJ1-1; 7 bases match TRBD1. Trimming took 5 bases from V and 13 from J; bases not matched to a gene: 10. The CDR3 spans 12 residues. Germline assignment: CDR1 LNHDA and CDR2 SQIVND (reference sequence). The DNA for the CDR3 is TGTGCCAGTAGTCCAAGAACAGGGGCGGATTTCTTT. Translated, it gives CASSPRTGADFF.

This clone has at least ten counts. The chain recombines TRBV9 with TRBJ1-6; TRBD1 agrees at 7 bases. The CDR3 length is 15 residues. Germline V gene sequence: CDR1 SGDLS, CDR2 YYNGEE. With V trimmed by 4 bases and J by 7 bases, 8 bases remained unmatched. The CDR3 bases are TGTGCCAGCAGCCCTACGGCACAGGGGAATTCACCCCTCCACTTT. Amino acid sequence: CASSPTAQGNSPLHF.

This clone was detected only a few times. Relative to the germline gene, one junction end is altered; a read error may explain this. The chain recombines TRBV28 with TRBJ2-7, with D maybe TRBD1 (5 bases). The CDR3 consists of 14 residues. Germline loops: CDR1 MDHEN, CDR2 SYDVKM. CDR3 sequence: CASNLPTGSPEQYF. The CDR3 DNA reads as TGTGCCAGCAATTTACCTACAGGATCCCCCGAGCAGTACTTC.

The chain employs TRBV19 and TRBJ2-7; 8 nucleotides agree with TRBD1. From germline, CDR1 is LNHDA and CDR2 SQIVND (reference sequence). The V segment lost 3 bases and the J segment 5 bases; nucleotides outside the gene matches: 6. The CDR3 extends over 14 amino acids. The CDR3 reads CASSIIQGANEQYF. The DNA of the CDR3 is TGTGCCAGTAGTATTATCCAGGGGGCCAACGAGCAGTACTTC.